This is a list of T cell receptor beta chains from one sample in a study of T cells in Graves' hyperthyroidism and ophthalmopathy. TCRdb reanalysed the multiplex PCR reads using MiXCR and keeps one entry per CDR3 protein. The table lists 300,000 to 450,000 distinct CDR3 sequences, 11% to 15% of them singletons. The specimen sequenced was blood. The receptors derive from an older woman with Graves' hyperthyroidism. Each CDR3 is given with its conserved first and last residue. The D gene is left open where the match is weak. Not all rows give a size; the values are once, few, many and, for expanded clones, a class.

V gene,D gene,clone size,J gene,CDR3 DNA,CDR3 protein
TRBV7-9,TRBD2,NA,TRBJ2-3,TGTGCCAGCAGCCCCCAAGCAGGGAGGGGCACAGATACGCAGTATTTT,CASSPQAGRGTDTQYF
TRBV12-3/TRBV12-4,TRBD1,many,TRBJ1-5,TGTGCCAGCAGTTACGGGACAGTTTATAGCAATCAGCCCCAGCATTTT,CASSYGTVYSNQPQHF
TRBV4-2,TRBD1,few,TRBJ2-1,TGTGCCAGCAGCTCCCGGACAGGGGACCAGGATGAGCAGTTCTTC,CASSSRTGDQDEQFF
TRBV2,NA,many,TRBJ2-3,TGTGCCAGCAGGACAGCAAGGACAGATACGCAGTATTTT,CASRTARTDTQYF
TRBV5-6,NA,NA,TRBJ1-2,TGTGCCAGCAGCTTGAGGGGAGTGTATGGCTACACCTTC,CASSLRGVYGYTF
TRBV20-1,TRBD2,many,TRBJ2-7,TGCAGTGCTAGACCTCCTACTAGCGCACTTTACGAGCAGTACTTC,CSARPPTSALYEQYF
TRBV11-3,TRBD2,many,TRBJ2-7,TGTGCCAGCAGCTTAGATCGGCAGGGACTAGCGGGAGTCGAGCAGTACTTC,CASSLDRQGLAGVEQYF
TRBV12-3/TRBV12-4,TRBD2,many,TRBJ2-5,TGTGCCAGCAGTTCCTTGGGACTAGCTGACGGCTATCAAAAAGAGACCCAGTACTTC,CASSSLGLADGYQKETQYF
TRBV10-1,TRBD2,NA,TRBJ2-7,TGCGCCAGCAGCAAGACTAGCGGGAGGGCCGACGAGCAGTACTTC,CASSKTSGRADEQYF
TRBV11-1,TRBD1,NA,TRBJ2-3,TGTGCCAGCAGCTTAGCAACCGGACAGGGGGGTTTAGATACGCAGTATTTT,CASSLATGQGGLDTQYF
TRBV11-3,NA,many,TRBJ2-4,TGTGCCAGCAGCCCAATAGAGGGTAACCGCCGGGACATTCAGTACTTC,CASSPIEGNRRDIQYF
TRBV13,TRBD1,NA,TRBJ2-7,TGTGCCAGCAGCTTAGAGGGCAGGGGGCGATACGAGCAGTACTTC,CASSLEGRGRYEQYF
TRBV29-1,NA,once,TRBJ1-1,TGCAGCGCAAAGTGGCTCACCAAGAACACTGAAGCTTTCTTT,CSAKWLTKNTEAFF
TRBV18,TRBD2,many,TRBJ2-3,TGTGCCAGCTCACCGCCGACAAAAGCGGGGGCAGATACGCAGTATTTT,CASSPPTKAGADTQYF
TRBV28,NA,NA,TRBJ1-2,TGTGCCAGCAGTTCCCCCCTGGGGGGCGCCGGATATGGCTACACCTTC,CASSSPLGGAGYGYTF
TRBV7-8,TRBD2,many,TRBJ2-6,TGTGCCAGCAGCAAGCGATGGACTAGCGGGAGGGTGTCTGGGGCCAACGTCCTGACTTTC,CASSKRWTSGRVSGANVLTF
TRBV30,NA,many,TRBJ1-5,TGTGCCTGGAGTGGCCCTTTGAGAAATCAGCCCCAGCATTTT,CAWSGPLRNQPQHF
TRBV9,NA,few,TRBJ1-2,TGTGCCAGCAGCGTAGAAGCCAGGGATGATGATGGCTACACCTTC,CASSVEARDDDGYTF
TRBV6-1,NA,few,TRBJ2-3,TGTGCCAGCGGAAGGAATGTCGGGGATACGCAGTATTTT,CASGRNVGDTQYF
TRBV7-3,NA,NA,TRBJ2-2,TGTGCCAGCAGCTCTCCCCCCACCGGGGAGCTGTTTTTT,CASSSPPTGELFF
TRBV6-1,NA,many,TRBJ2-7,TGTGCCAGCAGTGAAGTCCAGGAGGTATACGAGCAGTACTTC,CASSEVQEVYEQYF
TRBV20-1,TRBD2,many,TRBJ2-2,TGCAGTGCCAGGGTGCGGGAGGGGAACACCGGGGAGCTGTTTTTT,CSARVREGNTGELFF
TRBV4-1,NA,many,TRBJ1-2,TGCGCCAGCAGCCAACCTGTTGGGGGAAGAGGCTATGGCTACACCTTC,CASSQPVGGRGYGYTF
TRBV6-1,NA,many,TRBJ1-1,TGTGCCAGCATGGGTGGGGCAGCTTTGAACACTGAAGCTTTCTTT,CASMGGAALNTEAFF
TRBV5-1,NA,few,TRBJ2-7,TGCGCCAGCAGCAATGACGGCCATGACTTCTCCTACGAGCAGTACTTC,CASSNDGHDFSYEQYF
TRBV19,TRBD1,few,TRBJ1-2,TGTGCCAGTAGTATCATGACAGGGGGCTTTAACTATGGCTACACCTTC,CASSIMTGGFNYGYTF
TRBV2,NA,many,TRBJ2-7,TGTGCCAGCAGTGAACTCGCTAGCTACCACGAGCAGTACTTC,CASSELASYHEQYF
TRBV30,NA,many,TRBJ1-1,TGTGCCTGGAGGGCCGCGGACCGTAACACTGAAGCTTTCTTT,CAWRAADRNTEAFF
TRBV7-9,TRBD2,NA,TRBJ2-1,TGTGCCAGCAGCTCCGGGAGGGCGCTCGGGAGTTCCTACAATGAGCAGTTCTTC,CASSSGRALGSSYNEQFF
TRBV11-3,NA,many,TRBJ2-3,TGTGCCAGCAGCCTCCAGATGGGGGATACGCAGTATTTT,CASSLQMGDTQYF
TRBV6-1,NA,many,TRBJ1-5,TGTGCTACGGGGAGAGGGAACCTTCAGCCCCAGCATTTT,CATGRGNLQPQHF
TRBV6-4,NA,few,TRBJ2-2,TGTGCCAGCAGTGACTCGTACGGGGAGCTGTTTTTT,CASSDSYGELFF
TRBV28,TRBD1,many,TRBJ2-5,TGTGCCAGCAACGGACAGGGAGGTTCAGAGACCCAGTACTTC,CASNGQGGSETQYF
TRBV5-6,NA,many,TRBJ2-5,TGTGCCAGCAGCTGGGGACCGGGACAATCATCAGAGACCCAGTACTTC,CASSWGPGQSSETQYF
TRBV28,TRBD1,many,TRBJ2-7,TGTGCCAGCAAAAGGACAGGGGAGGTGCACGAGCAGTACTTC,CASKRTGEVHEQYF
TRBV3-1,NA,many,TRBJ1-2,TGTGCCAGCAGCCGCCCTGGCTATGGCTACACCTTC,CASSRPGYGYTF
TRBV6-2/TRBV6-3,TRBD2,NA,TRBJ2-7,TGTGCCAGCAGTGACCCGACTAGCGGGAGAGTCTACGAGCAGTACTTC,CASSDPTSGRVYEQYF
TRBV6-1,TRBD1,many,TRBJ1-1,TGTGCCAGCAGTGGACAGGGTGGGAGCACTGAAGCTTTCTTT,CASSGQGGSTEAFF
TRBV7-3,NA,NA,TRBJ1-2,TGTGCCAGCAGCCGCCCATCCCGAAGGAGGGGGAACCTCAACTATGGCTTCACCTTC,CASSRPSRRRGNLNYGFTF
TRBV12-3/TRBV12-4,NA,NA,TRBJ2-7,TGTGCCAGCAGTTTGACGGTTGGTGACCACGAGCAGTACTTC,CASSLTVGDHEQYF
TRBV30,TRBD1,many,TRBJ2-7,TGTGCCTGGAGAGCACGGGACAGAAGCTCCTACGAGCAGTACTTC,CAWRARDRSSYEQYF
TRBV28,NA,many,TRBJ1-2,TGTGCCAGCAGACATCCCGAGGGCGTCCCTAACTATGGCTACACCTTC,CASRHPEGVPNYGYTF
TRBV24-1,TRBD1,many,TRBJ1-2,TGTGCCACCAGTGACCCCGGGACAGGCGCCGATGGCTACACCTTC,CATSDPGTGADGYTF
TRBV4-1,NA,few,TRBJ1-6,TGCGCCAGCAGCCAATCTATTAATTCACCCCTCCACTTT,CASSQSINSPLHF
TRBV29-1,TRBD2,many,TRBJ2-3,TGCAGCGGCCGGACTAGCGGTTATACAGATACGCAGTATTTT,CSGRTSGYTDTQYF
TRBV5-1,TRBD1,many,TRBJ2-2,TGCGCCAGCAGCTGGTATCCACAGGGGAGAAACACCGGGGAGCTGTTTTTT,CASSWYPQGRNTGELFF
TRBV3-1,NA,many,TRBJ2-1,TGTGCCAGCAGCCGACAACCTCGGATAAGCTCCTACAATGAGCAGTTCTTC,CASSRQPRISSYNEQFF
TRBV19,TRBD2,NA,TRBJ2-2,TGTGCCAGTAGTATAGGGACTAGCGGAGCCACCGGGGAGCTGTTTTTT,CASSIGTSGATGELFF
TRBV6-1,NA,NA,TRBJ2-7,TGTGCCAGCCCCTCGGGATCCTACGAGCAGTACTTC,CASPSGSYEQYF
TRBV30,NA,many,TRBJ1-4,TGTGCCTGCAACCCCCGGCGGGCCCTTCGTGAAAAACTGTTTTTT,CACNPRRALREKLFF
TRBV6-6,NA,many,TRBJ2-7,TGTGCCAGCAGTTACTCGCACCCGAGACAGGCTTTCGAGCAGTACTTC,CASSYSHPRQAFEQYF
TRBV29-1,NA,NA,TRBJ2-2,TGCAGCGTTGATGGGGTGGGGAACACCGGGGAGCTGTTTTTT,CSVDGVGNTGELFF
TRBV7-9,NA,few,TRBJ2-7,TGTGCCAGCAGACCAGGAGAAGACTACGAGCAGTACTTC,CASRPGEDYEQYF
TRBV3-1,NA,many,TRBJ2-1,TGTGCCAGCAGCCAAGTCGGGGGTGACAATGAGCAGTTCTTC,CASSQVGGDNEQFF
TRBV2,NA,NA,TRBJ2-7,TGTGCCAGCCGGAAGGGGGTCGGCTACGAGCAGTACTTC,CASRKGVGYEQYF
TRBV18,NA,many,TRBJ2-1,TGTGCCAGCTCATCCCCCCTCCGCAGGGATGAGCAGTTCTTC,CASSSPLRRDEQFF
TRBV28,TRBD2,many,TRBJ2-3,TGTGCCAGCAGCCCCAGCGGGAGGAGCACAGATACGCAGTATTTT,CASSPSGRSTDTQYF
TRBV3-1,NA,NA,TRBJ1-5,TGTGCCAGCAGCTCGCAGGGATTCCAGCCCCAGCATTTT,CASSSQGFQPQHF
TRBV5-1,TRBD1,few,TRBJ1-3,TGCGCCAGCAGCTTGGGGTCCCGGGACAGCTCTGGAAACACCATATATTTT,CASSLGSRDSSGNTIYF